Reported below is one TCR beta chain. The length of the CDR3 is 12 residues. Trimming stripped 6 bases from V and 1 base from J, with 4 bases between. These data originate in a study of blood T cell repertoires in COVID-19. Study-wide background: The samples span acute and convalescent COVID-19 from the United States, Italy and Spain.

Original handling: Nucleated cell counts were estimated from reference gene primer amplification. Method: immunoSEQ multiplex PCR; TCRdb's copy keeps in-frame clones and lacks some. From that table come the V and J calls and clone size; the DNA was used to work out D and trimming. Of around 130,000 clones listed, roughly 86% are singletons. The origin of this receptor is a woman in her fifties or sixties who had recovered from COVID-19. The specimen was peripheral blood. The genes are TRBV12-3 or TRBV12-4 and TRBJ2-1; no reliable D call. CDR3 in DNA: TGTGCCAGCAGGTCTTCCTACAATGAGCAGTTCTTC. Encoded protein: CASRSSYNEQFF.